A selection of T cell receptor beta chains follows, all from one sample in a study of response to subunit inactivated influenza vaccine. MiXCR, applied by TCRdb to the RT-PCR reads, yields one record per CDR3 protein. The table has around 480,000 distinct CDR3 sequences, 16% seen once. This specimen consisted of CD4+ T cells sorted from PBMCs, obtained approximately 25 months after vaccination. Receptors were obtained from a man aged 50-75 years who received an inactivated influenza vaccine. The CDR3 runs from the conserved cysteine through the conserved F or W. Fields, in order: V gene, D gene, clone size, J gene, CDR3 DNA, CDR3 protein. A D gene is named only where the DNA matches it firmly. Clone size is not always given. Where it is, it says once, few, many or a class for expanded clones.

V gene: TRBV28
D gene: -
clone size: many
J gene: TRBJ1-3
CDR3 DNA: TGTGCCAGCAGCCTGACATCTGGAAACACCATATATTTT
CDR3 protein: CASSLTSGNTIYF

V gene: TRBV12-3/TRBV12-4
D gene: TRBD2
clone size: -
J gene: TRBJ2-5
CDR3 DNA: TGTGCCAGCAGGCGGACTAGCGGGAGTGCGGAGACCCAGTACTTC
CDR3 protein: CASRRTSGSAETQYF

V gene: TRBV18
D gene: -
clone size: few
J gene: TRBJ2-1
CDR3 DNA: TGTGCCAGCTCAGTGGCCGGGAGTCCCTTGGGAAATGAGCAGTTCTTC
CDR3 protein: CASSVAGSPLGNEQFF

V gene: TRBV11-2
D gene: TRBD2
clone size: few
J gene: TRBJ2-5
CDR3 DNA: TGTGCCAGCAGCGTGATAGCGGGAGGGCCTCTTGGGACCCAGTACTTC
CDR3 protein: CASSVIAGGPLGTQYF

V gene: TRBV29-1
D gene: -
clone size: -
J gene: TRBJ1-2
CDR3 DNA: TGCAGCGTTGAATTTTTTGGGGAATTGTACTATGGCTACACCTTC
CDR3 protein: CSVEFFGELYYGYTF

V gene: TRBV29-1
D gene: -
clone size: -
J gene: TRBJ1-2
CDR3 DNA: TGCAGCGTCGGACGACGGGGGGAGGGACATGGCTACACCTTC
CDR3 protein: CSVGRRGEGHGYTF

V gene: TRBV6-1
D gene: TRBD1
clone size: few
J gene: TRBJ2-3
CDR3 DNA: TGTGCCAGCAGCCGCGGACAGGGAAGGTCGGATACGCAGTATTTT
CDR3 protein: CASSRGQGRSDTQYF

V gene: TRBV6-1
D gene: TRBD2
clone size: few
J gene: TRBJ2-1
CDR3 DNA: TGTGCCAGCAGTACGACCGGGACTAGCATTCATCCAGCCAATGAGCAGTTCTTC
CDR3 protein: CASSTTGTSIHPANEQFF

V gene: TRBV28
D gene: -
clone size: few
J gene: TRBJ1-5
CDR3 DNA: TGTGCCAGCAGGATCGACATTACTAGCAATCAGCCCCAGCATTTT
CDR3 protein: CASRIDITSNQPQHF

V gene: TRBV20-1
D gene: TRBD1
clone size: many
J gene: TRBJ1-6
CDR3 DNA: TGCAGTGCTAGAGCGAATCCTTTGACAGGGATAAGCTCACCCCTCCACTTT
CDR3 protein: CSARANPLTGISSPLHF

V gene: TRBV29-1
D gene: TRBD1
clone size: -
J gene: TRBJ2-7
CDR3 DNA: TGCAGCGTGAGCCTAGGGACAGGGGGCATGGGAGAGCAGTACTTC
CDR3 protein: CSVSLGTGGMGEQYF

V gene: TRBV15
D gene: -
clone size: -
J gene: TRBJ1-4
CDR3 DNA: TGTGCCACCAGCAGAGTCACGGGGAATGAAAAACTGTTTTTT
CDR3 protein: CATSRVTGNEKLFF

V gene: TRBV7-6
D gene: -
clone size: -
J gene: TRBJ1-3
CDR3 DNA: TGTGCCAGCAGCCCCGACAGCGCTCTCGGAAACACCATATATTTT
CDR3 protein: CASSPDSALGNTIYF

V gene: TRBV12-3/TRBV12-4
D gene: -
clone size: few
J gene: TRBJ2-4
CDR3 DNA: TGTGCCAGCACCGGTCAGGTCTCAGGGAGAAACATTCAGTACTTC
CDR3 protein: CASTGQVSGRNIQYF

V gene: TRBV3-1
D gene: -
clone size: many
J gene: TRBJ2-2
CDR3 DNA: TGTGCCAGCAGCCAAGCCTCTGGCGTCGGGGAGCTGTTTTTT
CDR3 protein: CASSQASGVGELFF

V gene: TRBV29-1
D gene: -
clone size: medium-sized
J gene: TRBJ2-7
CDR3 DNA: TGCAGCGTCTCCCTCCCCAGTTCCTACGAGCAGTACTTC
CDR3 protein: CSVSLPSSYEQYF

V gene: TRBV5-1
D gene: TRBD1
clone size: -
J gene: TRBJ2-5
CDR3 DNA: TGCGCCAGCGGATCAGGGGGCAACCAAGAGACCCAGTACTTC
CDR3 protein: CASGSGGNQETQYF

V gene: TRBV12-3/TRBV12-4
D gene: -
clone size: -
J gene: TRBJ1-5
CDR3 DNA: TGTGCCAGCAGTTTAGCGTCTACTAATCAGCCCCAGCATTTT
CDR3 protein: CASSLASTNQPQHF

V gene: TRBV29-1
D gene: -
clone size: -
J gene: TRBJ2-7
CDR3 DNA: TGCAGCGTTCGGGGGCAGGGTAACCACGAGCAGTACTTC
CDR3 protein: CSVRGQGNHEQYF

V gene: TRBV15
D gene: TRBD1
clone size: many
J gene: TRBJ1-1
CDR3 DNA: TGTGCCACCAGCTCCACAGGGGTTGAAGCTTTCTTT
CDR3 protein: CATSSTGVEAFF

V gene: TRBV2
D gene: -
clone size: -
J gene: TRBJ2-7
CDR3 DNA: TGTGCCAGCAGAGGGGTGGGAGACTGGCAGCAGTACTTC
CDR3 protein: CASRGVGDWQQYF

V gene: TRBV20-1
D gene: TRBD2
clone size: -
J gene: TRBJ2-4
CDR3 DNA: TGCAGTGCGAAGCGGGGCGGGAGTGGGGAAAACATTCAGTACTTC
CDR3 protein: CSAKRGGSGENIQYF

V gene: TRBV12-3/TRBV12-4
D gene: TRBD1
clone size: few
J gene: TRBJ2-5
CDR3 DNA: TGTGCCAGCAGTTTACGGGACAGCCCCCCAGAGACCCAGTACTTC
CDR3 protein: CASSLRDSPPETQYF

V gene: TRBV2
D gene: -
clone size: -
J gene: TRBJ1-1
CDR3 DNA: TGTGCCAGCAGTGCGGCCACTGAAGCTTTCTTT
CDR3 protein: CASSAATEAFF

V gene: TRBV20-1
D gene: -
clone size: -
J gene: TRBJ2-7
CDR3 DNA: TGCAGTGCTCCAGAGGCGGAGACCTTTTACGAGCAGTACTTC
CDR3 protein: CSAPEAETFYEQYF

V gene: TRBV12-3/TRBV12-4
D gene: -
clone size: many
J gene: TRBJ1-2
CDR3 DNA: TGTGCCAGCACCATTCGGAGAAACTATGGCTACACCTTC
CDR3 protein: CASTIRRNYGYTF

V gene: TRBV29-1
D gene: -
clone size: many
J gene: TRBJ2-3
CDR3 DNA: TGCAGCGTTGAAGTGACTCCGGCGGTAGATACGCAGTATTTT
CDR3 protein: CSVEVTPAVDTQYF

V gene: TRBV10-2
D gene: -
clone size: -
J gene: TRBJ2-7
CDR3 DNA: TGCGCCAGCAGTGAGTCGCTACCGGGACTCAGTGGACATCACGAGCAGCACTTC
CDR3 protein: CASSESLPGLSGHHEQHF

V gene: TRBV5-5
D gene: -
clone size: few
J gene: TRBJ1-1
CDR3 DNA: TGTGCCAGCAGCCCTTACATGGGCACTGAAGCTTTCTTT
CDR3 protein: CASSPYMGTEAFF

V gene: TRBV20-1
D gene: TRBD1
clone size: -
J gene: TRBJ2-4
CDR3 DNA: TGCAGTGCCCCGGGACAGGGGTACCTTCAGTACTTC
CDR3 protein: CSAPGQGYLQYF

V gene: TRBV2
D gene: -
clone size: -
J gene: TRBJ1-5
CDR3 DNA: TGTGCCAGCAGTGAACAACTGATCAATCAGCCCCAGCATTTT
CDR3 protein: CASSEQLINQPQHF

V gene: TRBV7-8
D gene: -
clone size: few
J gene: TRBJ2-3
CDR3 DNA: TGTGCCAGCAGCAGGGTGCCAGATACGCAGTATTTT
CDR3 protein: CASSRVPDTQYF

V gene: TRBV18
D gene: TRBD1
clone size: -
J gene: TRBJ2-4
CDR3 DNA: TGTGCCAGCTCACCTTCCGGGACAGGATCCGTTCTCTTC
CDR3 protein: CASSPSGTGSVLF

V gene: TRBV28
D gene: -
clone size: -
J gene: TRBJ2-1
CDR3 DNA: TGTGCCAGCAGTTTCGCGGGTGAGCAGTTCTTC
CDR3 protein: CASSFAGEQFF

V gene: TRBV7-9
D gene: TRBD2
clone size: few
J gene: TRBJ2-2
CDR3 DNA: TGTGCCAGCAGCTCCTGGACTAGCGGCGCCGGGGAGCTGTTTTTT
CDR3 protein: CASSSWTSGAGELFF